The 30 T cell receptor beta chains below come from one sample, sequenced in a study of blood T cell repertoires in COVID-19. TCRdb keeps only in-frame clones here, not all; method: immunoSEQ multiplex PCR. The table has 170,000 or so clones, more than 70% seen once. The specimen was peripheral blood. The receptors originated from a man aged 45 to 65 with active or convalescent COVID-19.

V gene TRBV3-1 (or the pseudogene TRBV3-2) combines with J gene TRBJ2-7; tentatively, D is TRBD2 (6 bases). V was clipped by 3 bases and J by 9 bases, with 18 bases between them. This CDR3 has 14 amino acids. In germline, CDR1 is LGHDT, CDR2 YNNKEL (reference sequence). This CDR3 reads CASSHGTQTSGQYF. Here the CDR3 DNA reads TGTGCCAGCAGCCACGGGACTCAGACGAGCGGGCAGTACTTC.

The V call is TRBV24-1, the J call TRBJ2-5; no definite D call. The CDR3 has 12 amino acids. With 3 bases removed from V and 2 bases from J, the gap between germline ends came to 3 bases. The V gene's germline CDR1 is KGHDR and CDR2 SFDVKD. The CDR3 DNA reads as TGTGCCACCAGTGATCTACAAGAGACCCAGTACTTC. Translated, it gives CATSDLQETQYF.

The rearrangement joins TRBV5-4 to TRBJ1-2, with D possibly TRBD1 on 6 matching bases. Looked up from germline, CDR1 is SGHNT and CDR2 is YYREEE (reference sequence). The CDR3 extends over 13 amino acids. Trimming left V 2 bases short and J 6 bases short, with 11 bases between. In DNA form, the CDR3 reads TGTGCCAGCAGCTTCTGGGGGCAGGATGGCTACACCTTC. It translates to CASSFWGQDGYTF.

The chain carries TRBV13 and TRBJ2-7; D might be TRBD2 (5 bases). CDR3 size: 14 residues. The V gene lost 3 bases and the J gene lost 4 bases, with 13 bases spanning the gap. The V gene's germline CDR1 is PRHDT and CDR2 FYEKMQ (reference sequence). This CDR3 is CASSFGSGWYEQYF. The CDR3 nucleotides read TGTGCCAGCAGCTTCGGCTCGGGGTGGTACGAGCAGTACTTC.

This chain connects TRBV27 to TRBJ2-7; D is undetermined. Trimming took 5 bases from V and 0 from J, leaving 11 bases between them. Germline V gene sequence: CDR1 MNHEY, CDR2 SMNVEV (reference sequence). CDR3 length: 14 amino acids. The CDR3 bases are TGTGCCAGCAGTCCCGTGAGTAGCTCCTACGAGCAGTACTTC. Protein product: CASSPVSSSYEQYF.

V gene TRBV5-6 combines with J gene TRBJ2-6; TRBD2 agrees at 13 bases. V dropped 4 bases and J dropped 0; count of bases not matched to a gene: 7. In germline, CDR1 is SGHDT, CDR2 YYEEEE. CDR3 length: 19 residues. CDR3 DNA sequence: TGTGCCAGCAGCGTCGGGACTAGCGGGGCGAGCTCTGGGGCCAACGTCCTGACTTTC. It encodes CASSVGTSGASSGANVLTF.

The chain recombines TRBV5-4 with TRBJ2-2, with unresolved D. Germline V gives CDR1 SGHNT, CDR2 YYREEE (reference sequence). Trimming took off 0 bases at V and 4 bases at J, with 7 bases between the two ends. The CDR3 is 14 amino acids. As DNA, the CDR3 is TGTGCCAGCAGCTTGGAACATCGCACCGGGGAGCTGTTTTTT. It specifies CASSLEHRTGELFF. Full variable domain (rest looked up from reference TRBV5-4 and TRBJ2-2): ETGVTQSPTHLIKTRGQQVTLRCSSQSGHNTVSWYQQALGQGPQFIFQYYREEENGRGNFPPRFSGLQFPNYSSELNVNALELDDSALYLCASSLEHRTGELFFGEGSRLTVL.

The J gene is TRBJ2-1, the V gene TRBV10-3, with D possibly being TRBD2 (6 bases). CDR1 and CDR2 (germline): ENHRY, SYGVKD. Trimming took 10 bases from V and 6 from J, leaving 28 bases between them. This CDR3 region has 17 residues. CDR3 residues: CATGRAGTPSFSNEQFF. Here the CDR3 DNA reads TGTGCCACCGGGCGAGCGGGTACTCCCTCGTTTAGCAATGAGCAGTTCTTC.

The V gene is TRBV5-1, the J gene TRBJ2-1; 9 nucleotides match TRBD1. CDR3 size: 15 residues. The V gene end was trimmed by 4 bases and the J gene end by 3 bases; junction bases not matched to a gene: 5. Looked up from germline, CDR1 is SGHRS and CDR2 is YFSETQ. The CDR3 sequence: CASSGTGLFYNEQFF. CDR3 bases: TGCGCCAGCAGCGGGACAGGGCTATTCTACAATGAGCAGTTCTTC.

The CDR3 reads CASTPIDRGLTGELFF. As DNA, the CDR3 is TGTGCCAGCACCCCAATAGACAGGGGGTTGACCGGGGAGCTGTTTTTT. This rearrangement joins TRBV9 to TRBJ2-2; 9 bases agree with TRBD1. The CDR3 spans 16 residues. The V and J ends lost 6 bases and 5 bases, in that order; junction bases with no gene match: 11. The germline V gene has CDR1 SGDLS and CDR2 YYNGEE.

This chain joins TRBV4-1 and TRBJ2-1, with 7 bases fitting TRBD2. Per germline, CDR1 MGHRA and CDR2 YSYEKL. V trimming: 0 bases; J trimming: 7 bases; junction bases outside the gene matches: 3. The CDR3 sequence is 14 residues long. This CDR3 reads CASSQDWTRNEQFF. CDR3 bases: TGCGCCAGCAGCCAAGATTGGACTAGGAATGAGCAGTTCTTC.

V usage is TRBV6-5 and J usage is TRBJ2-7, with 10 bases lining up with TRBD1. The CDR3 loop spans 13 amino acids. After removal of 7 bases from V and 5 bases from J, the junction contained 5 bases not matched to a gene. The germline V gene has CDR1 MNHEY and CDR2 SVGAGI. In DNA form, the CDR3 reads TGTGCCAGCACTCGGGACAGGGGAGACGAGCAGTACTTC. This gives the protein CASTRDRGDEQYF.

A single count supports this clone. The CDR3 protein is CSVEVGGGADTQYF. The CDR3 nucleotides are TGCAGCGTTGAAGTTGGGGGAGGGGCAGATACGCAGTATTTT. The chain joins TRBV29-1 to TRBJ2-3, with 7 bases lining up with TRBD2. This CDR3 contains 14 residues. Germline CDR1 and CDR2: SQVTM and ANQGSEA. V was pared by 1 base and J by 4 bases, with 5 bases of the junction left unmatched.

V is TRBV21-1 and J is TRBJ2-7; the D call in the table, TRBD1, was not verified against the DNA. TRBV21-1 is labeled a pseudogene. The CDR3 length is 15 residues. DNA of the CDR3: TGTGCCAGCACCGAATACCGGGACAGGGCCTACGAGCAGTACTTC. Protein: CASTEYRDRAYEQYF.

The chain uses TRBV12-3 or TRBV12-4 and TRBJ2-3, with 10 bases lining up with TRBD2. The V segment lost 8 bases and the J segment 4 bases; nucleotides outside the gene matches: 3. This CDR3 is 13 amino acids long. The CDR3 sequence is CASLAGESDTQYF. CDR3 bases: TGTGCCAGCCTAGCGGGAGAATCAGATACGCAGTATTTT.

The CDR3 sequence: CATSRDRGRVYEQFF. The CDR3 DNA reads as TGTGCCACCAGCAGGGACAGGGGGCGCGTCTATGAGCAGTTCTTC. This rearrangement joins TRBV15 to TRBJ2-1; TRBD1 matches at 11 bases. The CDR3 loop spans 15 amino acids. The germline V gene has CDR1 LNHNV and CDR2 YYDKDF (reference sequence). With V trimmed by 3 bases and J by 8 bases, 6 bases remained unmatched.

V is TRBV10-3 and J is TRBJ2-7, with a tentative D call TRBD1 (6 bases). V lost 4 bases and J lost 6, with 16 bases in between. The CDR3 extends over 14 amino acids. CDR1 ENHRY and CDR2 SYGVKD come from the germline V gene. The DNA for the CDR3 is TGTGCCATCAGTGTTGGTCAGGGGTCTGCCGAGCAGTACTTC. Protein: CAISVGQGSAEQYF.

The rearrangement uses TRBV18 and TRBJ1-1, with D tentatively TRBD1 (5 bases). Per germline, CDR1 KGHSH and CDR2 LQKENI. The V and J ends lost 0 bases and 4 bases respectively, with 15 bases between them. This CDR3 has 16 amino acids. Here the CDR3 DNA reads TGTGCCAGCTCACCACCGGGCCAGGGAAGTCTCACTGAAGCTTTCTTT. Translation gives CASSPPGQGSLTEAFF. The variable domain in full, completed from reference TRBV18 and TRBJ1-1, reads NAGVMQNPRHLVRRRGQEARLRCSPMKGHSHVYWYRQLPEEGLKFMVYLQKENIIDESGMPKERFSAEFPKEGPSILRIQQVVRGDSAAYFCASSPPGQGSLTEAFFGQGTRLTVV.

The chain has TRBV29-1 and TRBJ1-1, with no clear D. Trimming stripped 2 bases from V and 3 bases from J, with 10 bases between. CDR3 length: 13 residues. Germline V gene data show CDR1 as SQVTM and CDR2 as ANQGSEA. CDR3 residues: CSVERWQDTEAFF. The CDR3 region has the DNA TGCAGCGTTGAAAGGTGGCAGGACACTGAAGCTTTCTTT. Supplemented by reference TRBV29-1 and TRBJ1-1, the full variable domain reads SAVISQKPSRDICQRGTSLTIQCQVDSQVTMMFWYRQQPGQSLTLIATANQGSEATYESGFVIDKFPISRPNLTFSTLTVSNMSPEDSSIYLCSVERWQDTEAFFGQGTRLTVV.

The V and J genes are TRBV6-1 and TRBJ2-5; 7 bases line up with TRBD1. The CDR3 is 13 residues long. Unmatched junction bases numbered 3, after V lost 5 bases and J lost 3 bases. The germline gives CDR1 MNHNS, CDR2 SASEGT. CDR3 in DNA: TGTGCCAGCAGTTGGGACAGAGAAGAGACCCAGTACTTC. It translates to CASSWDREETQYF.

J is TRBJ2-5 and V is TRBV7-9, with TRBD2 matching 10 bases. CDR1 is SEHNR and CDR2 is FQNEAQ in the germline V gene (reference sequence). Germline trimming cut 3 bases from V and 3 bases from J; bases unmatched to any gene: 7. This CDR3 region has 16 residues. The CDR3 region is CASSLDGTSGEETQYF. Written as DNA, the CDR3 is TGTGCCAGCAGCTTGGATGGCACTAGCGGGGAAGAGACCCAGTACTTC. Full variable domain (outside the CDR3, taken from reference TRBV7-9 and TRBJ2-5): DTGVSQNPRHKITKRGQNVTFRCDPISEHNRLYWYRQTLGQGPEFLTYFQNEAQLEKSRLLSDRFSAERPKGSFSTLEIQRTEQGDSAMYLCASSLDGTSGEETQYFGPGTRLLVL.

J is TRBJ1-4 and V is TRBV5-1; 9 bases are a match to TRBD1. V lost 1 base to trimming and J lost 5 bases; unmatched junction nucleotides: 6. The germline CDR1 and CDR2 sequences are SGHRS and YFSETQ. The CDR3 runs 16 residues. The CDR3 here is CASSLQAGQGNEKLFF. The CDR3 DNA sequence: TGCGCCAGCAGCTTGCAAGCGGGACAGGGCAATGAAAAACTGTTTTTT. The complete variable domain, with remaining parts taken from reference TRBV5-1 and TRBJ1-4, reads KAGVTQTPRYLIKTRGQQVTLSCSPISGHRSVSWYQQTPGQGLQFLFEYFSETQRNKGNFPGRFSGRQFSNSRSEMNVSTLELGDSALYLCASSLQAGQGNEKLFFGSGTQLSVL.

The chain has TRBV5-1 and TRBJ2-7; 10 bases match TRBD1. Germline V gives CDR1 SGHRS, CDR2 YFSETQ. The junction had 6 bases not matched to a gene; V was cut back by 4 bases and J by 5 bases. The CDR3 has 14 residues. The CDR3 here is CASSLRDRGHEQYF. The DNA for the CDR3 is TGCGCCAGCAGCCTCCGGGACAGGGGCCACGAGCAGTACTTC. Full variable domain (rest looked up from reference TRBV5-1 and TRBJ2-7): KAGVTQTPRYLIKTRGQQVTLSCSPISGHRSVSWYQQTPGQGLQFLFEYFSETQRNKGNFPGRFSGRQFSNSRSEMNVSTLELGDSALYLCASSLRDRGHEQYFGPGTRLTVT.

The CDR3 nucleotides are TGCAGCGTTGTTGAACGGGAGGGCCGCATCGGGGAGCTGTTTTTT. It specifies CSVVEREGRIGELFF. J is TRBJ2-2 and V is TRBV29-1, with 8 positions matching TRBD2. The CDR3 loop spans 15 amino acids. Germline-derived CDR1 and CDR2 are SQVTM and ANQGSEA. Trimming at V came to 4 bases and at J to 7 bases, leaving 11 bases not matched to a gene.

The chain joins TRBV4-2 to TRBJ1-2, with TRBD1 identical over 8 bases. V lost 0 bases to trimming and J lost 7 bases; unmatched junction nucleotides: 7. This CDR3 spans 15 amino acids. Germline-derived CDR1 and CDR2 are LGHNA and YNFKEQ. CDR3 loop: CASSQELGQEGGYTF. The CDR3 DNA reads TGTGCCAGCAGCCAAGAACTGGGACAGGAGGGTGGCTACACCTTC.

This chain links TRBV6-2 or TRBV6-3 with TRBJ1-2, with TRBD1 matching over 8 bases. The CDR3 covers 14 residues. Germline CDR1 MNHEY, CDR2 SVGEGT. V trimming: 6 bases; J trimming: 4 bases; junction bases outside the gene matches: 7. CDR3 DNA: TGTGCCAGCAGCCGGACAGGGATGATCTATGGCTACACCTTC. Its protein is CASSRTGMIYGYTF.

V usage is TRBV7-2 and J usage is TRBJ2-7; D gene ambiguous. CDR3 length: 15 amino acids. The germline V gene has CDR1 SGHTA and CDR2 FQGNSA. The V and J ends lost 1 base and 0 bases respectively, with 10 bases between them. CDR3 region: CASSLEPESSYEQYF. In DNA form, the CDR3 reads TGTGCCAGCAGCTTAGAGCCGGAGAGCTCCTACGAGCAGTACTTC.

This clone has just a few counts. The gene calls are TRBV6-5 and TRBJ1-1; D is unresolved. From germline, CDR1 is MNHEY and CDR2 SVGAGI. This CDR3 comprises 14 residues. Trimming pared 2 bases from V and 6 bases from J, leaving 13 bases between. The CDR3 region is CASSYPGLEPEAFF. The CDR3 DNA sequence: TGTGCCAGCAGTTACCCGGGGTTAGAGCCTGAAGCTTTCTTT.

The chain carries TRBV28 and TRBJ1-6; D not resolved. Trimming stripped 5 bases from V and 12 bases from J, with 14 bases between. The CDR3 runs 13 residues. Germline-derived CDR1 and CDR2 are MDHEN and SYDVKM. For the CDR3, the DNA is TGTGCCAGCAGTCCTCCAGGAGGTTTACCCCTCCACTTT. It encodes CASSPPGGLPLHF.

This clone was recorded a few times. The chain is built from TRBV4-1 and TRBJ2-7; 9 bases agree with TRBD1. Germline CDR1 is MGHRA and CDR2 is YSYEKL. The CDR3 is 15 amino acids. The V segment lost 4 bases and the J segment 1 base; nucleotides outside the gene matches: 5. Here the CDR3 DNA reads TGCGCCAGCAGCCCTTCGGGACAGGGATCCTACGAGCAGTACTTC. It codes for CASSPSGQGSYEQYF.